One and the same sample provided the 26 T cell receptor beta chains below, sequenced in a study of T-cell memory formation after mild COVID-19. TCRdb processed the 5' RACE reads anew with MiXCR; each CDR3 protein has one entry. The table has roughly 450,000 distinct CDR3 sequences, about 20% seen once. The sequenced material came from PBMCs or a T cell subset sorted from them (not recorded which). Every receptor here comes from a man aged 18 to 30 who had mild COVID-19 (a few samples of this study predate the infection). Cell type and time point are not known.

This chain joins TRBV5-1 and TRBJ1-2; 8 bases agree with TRBD1. Germline V gene data show CDR1 as SGHRS and CDR2 as YFSETQ. CDR3 length: 14 residues. J was trimmed by 6 bases and V by 1 base; bases with no gene match: 5. The CDR3 DNA sequence: TGCGCCAGCAGCTTGTCGACAGGGGCGCATGGCTACACCTTC. This sequence encodes CASSLSTGAHGYTF.

This CDR3 reads CASREGGNQPQHF. The DNA for the CDR3 is TGTGCCAGCAGGGAAGGGGGGAATCAGCCCCAGCATTTT. The gene calls are TRBV12-3 or TRBV12-4 and TRBJ1-5; the D gene is possibly TRBD1 (6 bases). The CDR3 runs to 13 residues. V gave up 6 bases and J gave up 4 bases, with 10 bases separating them.

This clonotype was counted between two and nine times. The chain joins TRBV7-8 to TRBJ1-6; unclear D gene. Trimming took 2 bases from V and 8 from J, leaving 13 bases between them. The CDR3 has 15 amino acids. CDR1 is SGHVS, CDR2 FQNEAQ, per germline. Written as DNA, the CDR3 is TGTGCCAGCAGCTTAACCCTTGAACTGTATTCACCCCTCCACTTT. It encodes CASSLTLELYSPLHF. Full variable domain (outside the CDR3, taken from reference TRBV7-8 and TRBJ1-6): GAGVSQSPRYKVAKRGQDVALRCDPISGHVSLFWYQQALGQGPEFLTYFQNEAQLDKSGLPSDRFFAERPEGSVSTLKIQRTQQEDSAVYLCASSLTLELYSPLHFGNGTRLTVT.

This clonotype was seen a few times. The chain couples TRBV6-6 to TRBJ2-7; no clear D gene. This CDR3 is built from 12 residues. V lost 7 bases to trimming and J lost 0 bases, with 7 bases between them. Germline CDR1 MNHNY, CDR2 SVGAGI (reference sequence). DNA of the CDR3: TGTGCCAGCAAAGGGAACTCCTACGAGCAGTACTTC. Encoded protein: CASKGNSYEQYF.

The V gene is TRBV5-5, the J gene TRBJ2-1, with TRBD1 as a possible D gene (5 bases). The CDR3 loop spans 15 amino acids. Germline assignment: CDR1 SGHKS and CDR2 YYEKEE (reference sequence). Trimming pared 2 bases from V and 4 bases from J, leaving 13 bases between. The CDR3, as DNA: TGTGCCAGCAGCTTAAGGGGTCTCGGATACAATGAGCAGTTCTTC. It translates to CASSLRGLGYNEQFF.

The J gene is TRBJ1-2, the V gene TRBV4-3; D might be TRBD1 (6 bases). Germline CDR1 reads LGHNA; CDR2 reads YSLEER. The CDR3 runs 15 residues. With 0 bases removed from V and 7 bases from J, the gap between germline ends came to 15 bases. The DNA of the CDR3 is TGCGCCAGCAGCCAAGATCTCAGGGGCACTGGTGGCTACACCTTC. As protein: CASSQDLRGTGGYTF.

This clonotype appeared a few times. J is TRBJ2-1 and V is TRBV4-1; 11 nucleotides align to TRBD2. The CDR3 is 14 residues long. Germline V gives CDR1 MGHRA, CDR2 YSYEKL. J gave up 15 bases and V 1 base, and 8 bases lay outside the gene matches. The chain's CDR3 is CASSQVHSGGDPFF. For the CDR3, the DNA is TGCGCCAGCAGCCAAGTACATAGCGGGGGGGACCCGTTCTTC.

This clonotype was detected only a few times. This rearrangement joins TRBV24-1 to TRBJ2-2, with 13 positions matching TRBD2. The germline gives CDR1 KGHDR, CDR2 SFDVKD. With 5 bases clipped from V and 1 base from J, the junction kept 3 bases outside the gene matches. The CDR3 is 17 amino acids. CDR3 in DNA: TGTGCCACCAGTGGGGGACTAGCGGGACTGAACACCGGGGAGCTGTTTTTT. Translation: CATSGGLAGLNTGELFF.

This clonotype was recorded a few times. V usage is TRBV6-5 and J usage is TRBJ1-3, with 10 bases matching TRBD1. This CDR3 region has 18 residues. The ends lost 4 bases at V and 0 bases at J; junction bases unmatched: 9. Germline V CDR1 and CDR2: MNHEY, SVGAGI. This CDR3 reads CASSSTPGQGISGNTIYF. For the CDR3, the DNA is TGTGCCAGCAGTTCAACTCCGGGACAGGGGATCTCTGGAAACACCATATATTTT.

This clonotype was seen a handful of times. The V call is TRBV5-1, the J call TRBJ2-3, with D hard to call. The CDR3 runs 16 residues. The V end was cut by 0 bases, the J end by 1 base, with 12 bases between. In germline, CDR1 is SGHRS, CDR2 YFSETQ. The CDR3 region has the DNA TGCGCCAGCAGCTTGGTTGGGATTGTAGGCACAGATACGCAGTATTTT. This codes for CASSLVGIVGTDTQYF.

This clonotype has more than one count but fewer than ten. The rearrangement joins TRBV28 to TRBJ2-2; TRBD1 aligns across 8 bases. The CDR3 loop spans 15 amino acids. Germline trimming cut 10 bases from V and 0 bases from J; bases unmatched to any gene: 7. Germline V lookup: CDR1 MDHEN, CDR2 SYDVKM. CDR3 DNA: TGTGCCACCCCAGGACAGGGAGCGAACACCGGGGAGCTGTTTTTT. Protein: CATPGQGANTGELFF. The full variable domain, its missing parts supplied by reference TRBV28 and TRBJ2-2, is DVKVTQSSRYLVKRTGEKVFLECVQDMDHENMFWYRQDPGLGLRLIYFSYDVKMKEKGDIPEGYSVSREKKERFSLILESASTNQTSMYLCATPGQGANTGELFFGEGSRLTVL.

In this sample, this clonotype turned up a few times. The rearrangement joins TRBV10-3 to TRBJ2-7; maybe TRBD1 (6 bases). Germline CDR1 and CDR2: ENHRY and SYGVKD. V shed 9 bases and J shed 0 bases, with 12 bases lying between them. The CDR3 sequence is 13 residues long. In nucleotides, the CDR3 is TGTGCCATTCTGGACAGCCTCTCCTACGAGCAGTACTTC. Protein sequence: CAILDSLSYEQYF.

The chain employs TRBV2 and TRBJ1-2, with D tentatively TRBD1 (6 bases). The CDR3 contains 14 residues. Trimming took off 7 bases at V and 6 bases at J, with 18 bases between the two ends. The germline V gene has CDR1 SNHLY and CDR2 FYNNEI. The CDR3 coding sequence is TGTGCCAGCAACGGCCCCCAGGGGATGAATGGCTACACCTTC. Translation: CASNGPQGMNGYTF.

This clonotype has only a few counts. V usage is TRBV6-5 and J usage is TRBJ2-7, with D tentatively TRBD1 or TRBD2 (5 bases each). This CDR3 contains 14 residues. Germline lookup yields CDR1 MNHEY and CDR2 SVGAGI. V was clipped by 6 bases and J by 3 bases, with 15 bases between them. The CDR3 loop reads CASSWGPRGYEQYF. The CDR3 coding sequence is TGTGCCAGCAGCTGGGGACCAAGGGGCTACGAGCAGTACTTC.

The V and J genes are TRBV5-4 and TRBJ1-1, with TRBD1 identical over 9 bases. The junction had 9 bases not matched to a gene; V was cut back by 4 bases and J by 5 bases. Looked up from germline, CDR1 is SGHNT and CDR2 is YYREEE (reference sequence). The CDR3 extends over 15 amino acids. The CDR3 loop is CASSRGDREVTEAFF. The CDR3 bases are TGTGCCAGCAGCCGGGGGGACAGGGAGGTAACTGAAGCTTTCTTT.

The rearrangement links TRBV7-2 to TRBJ1-1; D not resolved. CDR1 SGHTA and CDR2 FQGNSA come from the germline V gene. V was pared by 0 bases and J by 12 bases, with 11 bases between. This CDR3 region has 12 residues. The DNA for the CDR3 is TGTGCCAGCAGCTTAGCTGCTGTTACAACTTTCTTT. Amino acid sequence: CASSLAAVTTFF.

The J gene is TRBJ1-2, the V gene TRBV12-3 or TRBV12-4, with no clear D. CDR3 length equals 13 residues. Trimming pared 3 bases from V and 4 bases from J, leaving 9 bases between. This CDR3 is CASSFEGFYGYTF. For the CDR3, the DNA is TGTGCCAGCAGTTTTGAAGGGTTCTATGGCTACACCTTC.

This clonotype was seen a single time. The chain uses TRBV7-3 and TRBJ2-2; D possibly corresponds to TRBD2 (6 bases). CDR1 is SGHTA and CDR2 is FQGTGA in the germline V gene. Trimming took 3 bases from V and 0 from J, leaving 8 bases between them. The CDR3 length is 15 residues. CDR3 in DNA: TGTGCCAGCAGCTTCGGAGGGACGAACACCGGGGAGCTGTTTTTT. Protein sequence: CASSFGGTNTGELFF.

This clonotype was seen at least ten times. This chain uses TRBV7-2 with TRBJ2-2; D may be TRBD2 (5 bases). CDR3 length: 15 amino acids. V shed 0 bases and J shed 1 base, with 6 bases lying between them. Looked up from germline, CDR1 is SGHTA and CDR2 is FQGNSA. This CDR3 is CASSLAAGNTGELFF. The CDR3 DNA sequence: TGTGCCAGCAGCTTAGCGGCGGGGAACACCGGGGAGCTGTTTTTT.

This clonotype was seen a few times. Here the CDR3 DNA reads TGTGCCAGCAGCCAAGACGGATTCCCCGATCAGCCCCAGCATTTT. Residues: CASSQDGFPDQPQHF. The chain recombines TRBV4-2 with TRBJ1-5; D remains unclear. Looked up from germline, CDR1 is LGHNA and CDR2 is YNFKEQ. V lost 0 bases, J lost 5 bases, and 11 bases lay in between. CDR3 length: 15 residues.

V and J are TRBV20-1 and TRBJ1-2; possibly TRBD1 for D (5 bases). Germline V gene lookup returns CDR1 DFQATT and CDR2 SNEGSKA (reference sequence). Trimming removed 5 bases from V and 3 bases from J, with 13 bases in between. There are 13 residues in the CDR3. CDR3 DNA sequence: TGCAGTGCTCGCGAGGGGAGCGACTATGGCTACACCTTC. It specifies CSAREGSDYGYTF.

J is TRBJ2-3 and V is TRBV6-6, with a possible D match to TRBD2 (5 bases). Germline-derived CDR1 and CDR2 are MNHNY and SVGAGI (reference sequence). V was clipped by 6 bases and J by 5 bases, with 12 bases between them. The CDR3 sequence is 13 residues long. CDR3 sequence (DNA): TGTGCCAGCAGCCCCGTCGCGGGAGATACGCAGTATTTT. Translating gives CASSPVAGDTQYF.

The CDR3 nucleotides are TGTGCCAGCAGCTTAGCGCAGGGAAGGAGTGAAAAACTGTTTTTT. Its translation: CASSLAQGRSEKLFF. J is TRBJ1-4 and V is TRBV7-9; maybe TRBD1 (5 bases). Germline CDR1 reads SEHNR; CDR2 reads FQNEAQ (reference sequence). Trimming pared 0 bases from V and 7 bases from J, leaving 12 bases between. CDR3 length: 15 residues.

This clonotype came up many times. The rearrangement uses TRBV5-1 and TRBJ1-6; 7 positions match TRBD1. The CDR3 has 15 residues. J lost 7 bases, V lost 0 bases, and 4 bases had no gene match. Germline loops: CDR1 SGHRS, CDR2 YFSETQ. This CDR3 reads CASSLGGQINSPLHF. CDR3 DNA: TGCGCCAGCAGCTTGGGGGGACAGATAAATTCACCCCTCCACTTT.

This clonotype was detected a few times. This chain connects TRBV3-1 to TRBJ1-1, with 7 bases that match TRBD1. This CDR3 contains 12 residues. In germline, CDR1 is LGHDT, CDR2 YNNKEL (reference sequence). The V and J ends lost 8 bases and 1 base, in that order; junction bases with no gene match: 1. The CDR3 region is CASGDRNTEAFF. CDR3 coding DNA: TGTGCCAGCGGGGACAGGAACACTGAAGCTTTCTTT.

The chain's CDR3 is CASSLQGDNTGELFF. DNA of the CDR3: TGCGCCAGCAGCCTTCAAGGGGACAACACCGGGGAGCTGTTTTTT. The chain couples TRBV4-1 to TRBJ2-2; D tentatively reads TRBD1 or TRBD2 (5 bases each). The length of the CDR3 is 15 residues. The germline V gene has CDR1 MGHRA and CDR2 YSYEKL. V lost 4 bases to trimming and J lost 2 bases, with 11 bases between them.